One T cell receptor (beta chain) is described in this entry. The antigen remains unidentified. This record comes from a study of T cell responses to AZD1222 COVID-19 vaccine. General study findings and limits: Spike-specific TCR breadth and depth were elevated following two AZD1222 doses. In the spike-specific TCR repertoire, nearly half reportedly target unmutated variant regions. Clonal diversity may have been underestimated in mostly white British donors.

The V gene lost 6 bases and the J gene lost 4 bases, with 17 bases spanning the gap. The length of the CDR3 is 15 residues. Germline loops: CDR1 MDHEN, CDR2 SYDVKM. Assay: immunoSEQ multiplex PCR; the TCRdb copy retains only in-frame clones and omits some. The data hold over 30,000 clones, with 88% observed a single time. The J gene is TRBJ2-3, the V gene TRBV28; D may match TRBD1 or TRBD2 (5 bases each). The material was peripheral blood, obtained 28 days after the second dose of the MenACWY control vaccine. The receptor's source is an adult who received the MenACWY meningococcal vaccine as a control. The CDR3 nucleotides are TGTGCCAGCAGAACTTGGAGTCCGGGGCCAGATACGCAGTATTTT. It yields the protein CASRTWSPGPDTQYF. Full variable domain (rest looked up from reference TRBV28 and TRBJ2-3): DVKVTQSSRYLVKRTGEKVFLECVQDMDHENMFWYRQDPGLGLRLIYFSYDVKMKEKGDIPEGYSVSREKKERFSLILESASTNQTSMYLCASRTWSPGPDTQYFGPGTRLTVL.